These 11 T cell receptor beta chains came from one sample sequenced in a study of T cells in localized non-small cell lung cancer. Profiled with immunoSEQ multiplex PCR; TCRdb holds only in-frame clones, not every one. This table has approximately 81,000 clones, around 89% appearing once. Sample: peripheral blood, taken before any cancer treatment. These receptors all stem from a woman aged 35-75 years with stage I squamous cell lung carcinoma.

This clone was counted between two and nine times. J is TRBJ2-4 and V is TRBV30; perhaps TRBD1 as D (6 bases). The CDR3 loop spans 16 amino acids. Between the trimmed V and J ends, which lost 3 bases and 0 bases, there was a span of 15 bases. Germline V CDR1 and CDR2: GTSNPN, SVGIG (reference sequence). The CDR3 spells CAWRAFGTLAKNIQYF. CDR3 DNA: TGTGCCTGGAGGGCGTTTGGGACACTAGCCAAAAACATTCAGTACTTC.

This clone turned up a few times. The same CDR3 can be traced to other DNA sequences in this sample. CDR3 residues: CSVEDRRYGYTF. CDR3 sequence (DNA): TGCAGCGTTGAAGATCGACGTTATGGCTACACCTTC. The rearrangement uses TRBV29-1 and TRBJ1-2; D is uncertain. The CDR3 consists of 12 residues. CDR1 and CDR2 from the germline V gene are SQVTM and ANQGSEA. Trimming removed 0 bases at V and 5 bases at J, with 7 bases between. Drawing the rest from reference TRBV29-1 and TRBJ1-2, the complete variable domain is SAVISQKPSRDICQRGTSLTIQCQVDSQVTMMFWYRQQPGQSLTLIATANQGSEATYESGFVIDKFPISRPNLTFSTLTVSNMSPEDSSIYLCSVEDRRYGYTFGSGTRLTVV.

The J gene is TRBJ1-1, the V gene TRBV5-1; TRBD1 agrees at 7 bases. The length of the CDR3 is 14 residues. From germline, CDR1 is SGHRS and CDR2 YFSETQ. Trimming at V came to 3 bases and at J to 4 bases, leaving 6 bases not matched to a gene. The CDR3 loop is CASSSDRVTTEAFF. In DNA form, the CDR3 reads TGCGCCAGCAGCTCCGACAGGGTAACCACTGAAGCTTTCTTT.

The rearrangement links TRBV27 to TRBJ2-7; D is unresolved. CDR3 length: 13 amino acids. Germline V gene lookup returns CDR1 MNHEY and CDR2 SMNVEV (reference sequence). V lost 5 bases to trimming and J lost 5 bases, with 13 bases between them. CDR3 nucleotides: TGTGCCAGCAGTCTCTCTATTCGGAACGAGCAGTACTTC. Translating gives CASSLSIRNEQYF.

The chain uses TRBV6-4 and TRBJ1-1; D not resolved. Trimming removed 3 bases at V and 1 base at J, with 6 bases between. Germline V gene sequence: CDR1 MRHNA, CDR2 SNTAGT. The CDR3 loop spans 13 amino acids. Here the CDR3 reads CASSEDGNTEAFF. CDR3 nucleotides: TGTGCCAGCAGTGAGGATGGGAACACTGAAGCTTTCTTT.

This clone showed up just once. The CDR3 is CASSLAGQGVIGYTF. The CDR3 DNA is TGTGCCAGCAGCTTAGCGGGACAGGGGGTCATCGGCTACACCTTC. V gene TRBV11-2 combines with J gene TRBJ1-2; 11 bases are shared with TRBD1. This CDR3 spans 15 amino acids. The junction had 6 bases not matched to a gene; V was cut back by 1 base and J by 8 bases. The germline CDR1 and CDR2 sequences are SGHAT and FQNNGV.

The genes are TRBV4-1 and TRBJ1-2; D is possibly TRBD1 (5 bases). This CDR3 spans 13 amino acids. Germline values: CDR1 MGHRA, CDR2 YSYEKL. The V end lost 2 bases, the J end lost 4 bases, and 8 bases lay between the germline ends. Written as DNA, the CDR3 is TGCGCCAGCAGCCAACAGGGTGGCTATGGCTACACCTTC. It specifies CASSQQGGYGYTF.

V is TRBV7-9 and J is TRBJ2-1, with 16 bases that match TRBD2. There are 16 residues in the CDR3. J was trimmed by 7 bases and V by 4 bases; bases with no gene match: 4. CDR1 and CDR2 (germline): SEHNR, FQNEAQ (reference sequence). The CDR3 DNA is TGTGCCAGCAGCTGGGGACTAGCGGGGGGGATAAATGAGCAGTTCTTC. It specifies CASSWGLAGGINEQFF.

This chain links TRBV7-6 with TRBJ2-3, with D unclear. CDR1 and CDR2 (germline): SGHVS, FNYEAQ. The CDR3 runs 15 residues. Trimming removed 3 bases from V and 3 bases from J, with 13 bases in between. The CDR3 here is CASSFNPSRTDTQYF. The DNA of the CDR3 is TGTGCCAGCAGCTTTAATCCTTCACGGACAGATACGCAGTATTTT.

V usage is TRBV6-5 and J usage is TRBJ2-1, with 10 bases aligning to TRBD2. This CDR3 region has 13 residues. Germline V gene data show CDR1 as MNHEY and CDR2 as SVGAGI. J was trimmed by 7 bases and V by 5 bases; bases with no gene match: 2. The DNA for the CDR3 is TGTGCCAGCAGTCCGGGACTAGCGAATGAGCAGTTCTTC. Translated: CASSPGLANEQFF.

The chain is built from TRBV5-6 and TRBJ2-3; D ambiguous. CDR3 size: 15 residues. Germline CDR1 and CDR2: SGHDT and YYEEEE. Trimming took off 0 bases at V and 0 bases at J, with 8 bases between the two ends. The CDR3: CASSLGQMSTDTQYF. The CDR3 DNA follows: TGTGCCAGCAGCTTGGGGCAGATGAGCACAGATACGCAGTATTTT.